This passage covers 20 T cell receptor beta chains from one sample sequenced in a study of OX40 agonist ivuxolimab in advanced cancers. To prepare the library, the immunoSEQ multiplex PCR assay was applied. The table was pulled from immuneACCESS by TCRdb, which kept in-frame rearrangements only. Such tables lose some clones; where checked, under half of the loss comes from unresolved V genes, and the rest has no known cause. This sample is represented by tens of thousands of clones; 65% to 90% of them were singletons. The ten most abundant clones make up about 0.8% of the sample. The sequencing here drew on CD4+ or CD8+ T cells sorted from blood, taken in a trial of the OX40 agonist ivuxolimab. The receptor set was obtained from an adult with an advanced solid tumor such as melanoma, head and neck, liver or kidney cancer.

The chain combines TRBV29-1 with TRBJ2-5; weak D call: TRBD1 (6 bases). CDR3 length: 14 residues. V was pared by 5 bases and J by 5 bases, with 18 bases between. Germline V gene data show CDR1 as SQVTM and CDR2 as ANQGSEA. CDR3 in DNA: TGCAGCGTTCCCGACAGGCCATCTGGGGAGACCCAGTACTTC. Protein sequence: CSVPDRPSGETQYF.

The chain joins TRBV29-1 to TRBJ2-5; 8 bases line up with TRBD1. The CDR3 is made up of 13 amino acids. Germline lookup yields CDR1 SQVTM and CDR2 ANQGSEA. The ends lost 2 bases at V and 5 bases at J; junction bases unmatched: 4. The CDR3 spells CSVEQGAGETQYF. The CDR3 DNA reads TGCAGCGTTGAACAGGGGGCCGGGGAGACCCAGTACTTC.

This chain joins TRBV18 and TRBJ1-2; no clear D. Germline V gene data show CDR1 as KGHSH and CDR2 as LQKENI. CDR3 length equals 13 residues. Trimming removed 5 bases at V and 4 bases at J, with 11 bases between. The CDR3 nucleotides are TGTGCCAGCTCAGAACAGACGAGCTATGGCTACACCTTC. Its protein is CASSEQTSYGYTF.

The J gene is TRBJ1-2, the V gene TRBV15; 8 bases agree with TRBD1. Germline CDR1 LNHNV, CDR2 YYDKDF (reference sequence). V shed 0 bases, J shed 4 bases, and the junction held 4 bases outside the gene matches. This CDR3 is 15 amino acids long. The CDR3 is CATSRDPGGGYGYTF. In nucleotides, the CDR3 is TGTGCCACCAGCAGAGATCCAGGGGGCGGCTATGGCTACACCTTC.

This clone was observed a single time. J is TRBJ2-7 and V is TRBV2; weak D call: TRBD1 (5 bases). The CDR3 is 14 residues long. V shed 2 bases and J shed 1 base, with 9 bases lying between them. Germline lookup yields CDR1 SNHLY and CDR2 FYNNEI. CDR3 amino acids: CASSERQSSYEQYF. The CDR3 DNA sequence: TGTGCCAGCAGTGAAAGACAGTCTTCCTACGAGCAGTACTTC.

Regarding this clone: Compared with germline, one end of the junction differs, possibly owing to a read error. The chain employs TRBV27 and TRBJ2-3, with 13 bases matching TRBD2. This CDR3 region has 14 residues. The germline gives CDR1 MNHEY, CDR2 SMNVEV (reference sequence). CDR3 sequence reads: CASSLSWTSGSASF. In nucleotides, the CDR3 is TGTGCCAGCAGTTTATCCTGGACTAGCGGGAGCGCGTCTTTT.

CDR3 coding DNA: TGTGCCAGCAGCCCGACAGTACTGGAGACCCAGTACTTC. This gives the protein CASSPTVLETQYF. The rearrangement links TRBV5-8 to TRBJ2-5; D is perhaps TRBD1 (5 bases). Per the germline V gene, CDR1 is SGHTS and CDR2 is YDEGEE. The germline V and J ends were trimmed by 4 bases and 5 bases, with 12 bases remaining between them. This CDR3 contains 13 residues.

J is TRBJ1-5 and V is TRBV6-1; D is perhaps TRBD1 (5 bases). V shed 1 base and J shed 2 bases, with 12 bases lying between them. Germline CDR1 MNHNS, CDR2 SASEGT. The CDR3 consists of 16 residues. CDR3 DNA sequence: TGTGCCAGCAGTGAAGGGGGCAGGGTGGGCAATCAGCCCCAGCATTTT. Its protein product is CASSEGGRVGNQPQHF.

The chain combines TRBV5-1 with TRBJ2-7; maybe TRBD1 (6 bases). The V gene lost 4 bases and the J gene lost 0 bases, with 11 bases spanning the gap. The CDR3 length is 14 residues. Germline values: CDR1 SGHRS, CDR2 YFSETQ. The CDR3 nucleotides are TGCGCCAGCAGCCACCGGGACAACTCCTACGAGCAGTACTTC. Amino acid sequence: CASSHRDNSYEQYF.

The chain is built from TRBV6-5 and TRBJ2-5, with 8 positions matching TRBD1. Germline V gives CDR1 MNHEY, CDR2 SVGAGI. After removal of 6 bases from V and 4 bases from J, the junction contained 10 bases not matched to a gene. The CDR3 extends over 15 amino acids. The CDR3 region is CASSPTGDRRETQYF. Written as DNA, the CDR3 is TGTGCCAGCAGCCCGACAGGGGACCGGCGAGAGACCCAGTACTTC.

This chain joins TRBV5-4 and TRBJ1-2, with 7 bases that match TRBD1. V dropped 6 bases and J dropped 4; count of bases not matched to a gene: 9. Per germline, CDR1 SGHNT and CDR2 YYREEE (reference sequence). This CDR3 has 14 residues. CDR3 protein: CASTLGGRAYGYTF. The CDR3 DNA reads as TGTGCCAGCACCTTAGGGGGCAGAGCCTATGGCTACACCTTC.

The chain links TRBV7-3 to TRBJ2-3, with 7 bases matching TRBD2. This CDR3 has 13 amino acids. CDR1 is SGHTA and CDR2 is FQGTGA in the germline V gene. J lost 4 bases, V lost 5 bases, and 3 bases had no gene match. This CDR3 is CASSPGLADTQYF. The CDR3 DNA sequence: TGTGCCAGCAGCCCTGGACTAGCAGATACGCAGTATTTT.

The CDR3 protein is CASSQPGQGDQETQYF. The CDR3 DNA reads TGTGCCAGCAGCCAGCCCGGACAGGGGGACCAAGAGACCCAGTACTTC. The chain is built from TRBV5-6 and TRBJ2-5; the match to TRBD1 covers 10 bases. The CDR3 loop spans 16 amino acids. Trimming cost V 4 bases and J 0 bases; bases outside gene matches: 6. CDR1 is SGHDT, CDR2 YYEEEE, per germline. Together with reference TRBV5-6 and TRBJ2-5, the CDR3 gives the full variable domain: DAGVTQSPTHLIKTRGQQVTLRCSPKSGHDTVSWYQQALGQGPQFIFQYYEEEERQRGNFPDRFSGHQFPNYSSELNVNALLLGDSALYLCASSQPGQGDQETQYFGPGTRLLVL.

The J gene is TRBJ2-5, the V gene TRBV5-1; 13 bases agree with TRBD2. The germline gives CDR1 SGHRS, CDR2 YFSETQ. The CDR3 has 15 residues. Trimming at V came to 4 bases and at J to 6 bases, leaving 6 bases not matched to a gene. The CDR3 sequence: CASSPLAGGEKTQYF. In DNA form, the CDR3 reads TGCGCCAGCAGCCCACTAGCGGGGGGGGAAAAGACCCAGTACTTC. The whole variable domain, filled in from reference TRBV5-1 and TRBJ2-5, reads KAGVTQTPRYLIKTRGQQVTLSCSPISGHRSVSWYQQTPGQGLQFLFEYFSETQRNKGNFPGRFSGRQFSNSRSEMNVSTLELGDSALYLCASSPLAGGEKTQYFGPGTRLLVL.

The chain is built from TRBV27 and TRBJ2-6, with a possible D match to TRBD1 (5 bases). The CDR3 is made up of 16 amino acids. V was pared by 5 bases and J by 4 bases, with 15 bases between. Germline values: CDR1 MNHEY, CDR2 SMNVEV (reference sequence). The CDR3 loop reads CASSHLQGSGANVLTF. The CDR3, as DNA: TGTGCCAGCAGTCACCTCCAGGGTTCCGGGGCCAACGTCCTGACTTTC.

This clone showed up just once. V gene TRBV4-1 combines with J gene TRBJ1-5; maybe TRBD1 (5 bases). Germline lookup yields CDR1 MGHRA and CDR2 YSYEKL. This CDR3 is 15 amino acids long. Between the trimmed V and J ends, which lost 1 base and 7 bases, there was a span of 14 bases. The CDR3 sequence: CASSQALMRDQPQHF. In DNA form, the CDR3 reads TGCGCCAGCAGCCAAGCCCTGATGAGGGACCAGCCCCAGCATTTT.

The table lists this clone with a count of one. V and J are TRBV7-9 and TRBJ1-1; 8 bases are a match to TRBD1. The trim removed 5 bases at V and 5 bases at J, leaving 13 bases unmatched. Germline values: CDR1 SEHNR, CDR2 FQNEAQ (reference sequence). This CDR3 contains 16 residues. The CDR3 DNA reads as TGTGCCAGCAGCCCCACAGGGGGGTGGGGGAGGACTGAAGCTTTCTTT. It is translated as CASSPTGGWGRTEAFF.

Remarks on this clone: One junction end disagrees with the germline gene, perhaps due to a read error. V is TRBV6-1 and J is TRBJ2-7; the match to TRBD1 covers 9 bases. This CDR3 is 14 amino acids long. CDR1 MNHNS and CDR2 SASEGT come from the germline V gene. The CDR3 DNA sequence: TGTGCCAGCGGTGAGGGACAGGGATCCTACGAGCAGTACTTC. It encodes CASGEGQGSYEQYF.

This clone was observed many times. V gene TRBV7-9 combines with J gene TRBJ1-5; D is unclear. Germline lookup yields CDR1 SEHNR and CDR2 FQNEAQ (reference sequence). Trimming stripped 2 bases from V and 4 bases from J, with 6 bases between. The CDR3 length is 13 residues. In DNA form, the CDR3 reads TGTGCCAGCAGCTTAAATTGGAATCAGCCCCAGCATTTT. This encodes CASSLNWNQPQHF.

The rearrangement uses TRBV28 and TRBJ2-7, with D perhaps TRBD1 (6 bases). Per the germline V gene, CDR1 is MDHEN and CDR2 is SYDVKM. V was pared by 6 bases and J by 3 bases, with 24 bases between. The CDR3 is 17 residues long. This CDR3 is CASRVSGPGQIDYEQYF. CDR3 in DNA: TGTGCCAGCAGAGTCTCCGGTCCGGGACAAATAGACTACGAGCAGTACTTC.